This T cell receptor (beta chain) came from a study of shared clonotypes between healthy human individuals (TCRdb year 2020). Broadly, across the study: The cohort included three men and a couple of women between 18 and 49 years of age. For each donor, three plates each were used for CD4 naive and CD4 memory, two plates were used for CD8 naive, and one plate was used for CD8 memory. Blood TCR repertoires of several healthy adults were deeply sequenced to estimate repertoire size and the extent of clonotype sharing between individuals. Different laboratories and diverse techniques were used to prepare libraries and sequence TCR repertoires, to increase sequencing depth and limit assay-specific biases. Leukapheresis yielded between about 0.9 and 9 billion PBMCs per donor. General findings and caveats noted by the study authors: Pairwise subsampling indicated that sequencing depth was expected to affect the degree of clonotype sharing among donors. Naive subsets generally had larger estimated clonotype richness than memory subsets. The small number of donors limited the genetic and exposure-history diversity represented. Higher generation probabilities were observed for clonotypes shared by all four sorted-subset donors than for non-shared clonotypes. Sampling was restricted to blood, and TCR repertoires in tissue are likely to differ from TCR repertoires in blood. Even with the large sequencing depth, rarefaction of the sorted-subset datasets indicated that sequencing was incomplete. When a handful of donors were compared, the shared fraction of clonotypes was roughly 4.8% for naive CD4, around 3.5% for naive CD8, 2% to 2.5% for memory CD4, and 0.4% for memory CD8.

On this clone itself: What this receptor recognizes is not known. No qualities accompany the bases; no much larger clone lies one base away.

Using the deep immunoSEQ assay, multiplex PCR amplified TCR CDR3 regions from genomic DNA. For each cell subset, the extracted genomic DNA was distributed evenly across all wells of several immunoSEQ 96-well plates, and each plate served as one replicate. For sorted subsets, 200 to 250 ng of genomic DNA, equivalent to some 30,000 T cell genomes, went into each replicate PCR. The purified libraries were quantified using a Qubit 3.0 fluorometer, sized with a Bioanalyzer 2100, and then quantified again using the KAPA Library Quantification kit. A separate single-read 150-cycle Illumina NextSeq 550 flow cell was used to sequence each immunoSEQ 96-well plate. The study's own analysis went as follows. The immunoSEQ output contained only junctional sequences without quality scores, so filtering could not match that applied to full-length reads. To assign V/J genes and CDR3, sequences were annotated against IMGT germline references using PyIR, a Python wrapper for IgBLAST v1.9. Reads were filtered out if the reads had weak V/J assignments (E-value above 1e-6), no CDR3, stop codons, out-of-frame junctions, or ambiguous translated residues. A V3J clonotype was defined by an identical inferred V gene, J gene, and CDR3 amino acid sequence. The percentage overlap between two repertoires was calculated by dividing the number of shared unique clonotypes by the size of the smaller repertoire. RTK rarefaction, the Chao1 estimator, and Recon v2.1 estimates of unobserved clonotypes were used to assess repertoire richness. For all TCRbeta clonotypes obtained by the gDNA method from a few donors, generation probabilities were computed with OLGA. TCRdb limited this immuneACCESS table to in-frame rearrangements with V and J called. A share of clones is missing; checked studies link under half to unresolved V genes, and the rest is unexplained. Clone size and the V and J calls come from that table; the DNA yielded D and trimming. The sample data list under 1,100,000 clones, and around 78% of these were observed just once. The biggest ten clones account for 0.61% of the sample.

The donors were healthy, HIV-negative adults with no recently reported acute infections or vaccinations. All donors were Caucasian adults living in Nashville, Tennessee, USA. CD4+ T cells were enriched by magnetic negative selection, after which naive cells were positively selected on CD45RA and the negative fraction was taken as the memory subset. Blood was collected by leukapheresis, and PBMCs were isolated by Ficoll-Histopaque density gradient centrifugation and then cryopreserved in liquid nitrogen vapor phase. Analytical flow cytometry was used to check the purity and quantity of every magnetically sorted T cell population. From each sorted fraction, genomic DNA was isolated and quantified by UV absorbance on a Nanodrop 2000c. The clonotype was recovered from a man aged 18 to 35 in good health. Some clones in this sample may be carry-over from other donors' samples. The sequenced sample consisted of memory CD4+ T cells from PBMCs. The intended sense of this specimen's cell subset or site label: CD45RA-negative fraction.

The CDR3 sequence is CASSDLPRGPTSSGNTIYF. The bases are TGTGCCAGCAGCGACCTCCCCAGGGGTCCCACCAGCTCTGGAAACACCATATATTTT. Recombination connected TRBV9 to TRBJ1-3; the D gene is possibly TRBD1, with 6 bases matching. CDR1 and CDR2 are read off the germline V gene as SGDLS and YYNGEE. V loses 3 bases, J loses 0 bases, and the germline ends lie 22 bases apart. Reading from cysteine to phenylalanine, the CDR3 counts 19 amino acids. The entry retains the CDR3 DNA only, 57 bases that are in frame from base 1.